The clone carrying this TCR beta chain was counted between two and nine times. Generated by immunoSEQ multiplex PCR, the TCRdb table keeps only in-frame clones and is missing some. The table lists 85,000 to 100,000 clones, roughly 87% of them singletons. This sample is drawn from a study of blood T cell repertoires in COVID-19. Study information: Sites in the United States, Italy and Spain provided acute and convalescent COVID-19 samples. The cDNA or gDNA used as material had been derived from T cells, B-cell-depleted T cells, or PBMCs.

Seattle-derived patients entered the study during active infection and were followed longitudinally. Germline V gene lookup returns CDR1 MNHEY and CDR2 SVGAGI. J gave up 3 bases and V 7 bases, and 6 bases lay outside the gene matches. The CDR3 sequence is 13 residues long. The gene calls are TRBV6-5 and TRBJ2-7; 7 bases fit TRBD2. Sequencing was performed on peripheral blood. This TCR was sampled from a woman in her sixties with COVID-19, enrolled during active disease. This chain's CDR3 is CASTARGVYEQYF. CDR3 bases: TGTGCCAGCACGGCCCGGGGGGTCTACGAGCAGTACTTC.